Below, one TCR beta chain is given with its context. This clone was recorded a few times. There is no known antigen for this receptor. Per-base quality was not reported, and no clone a single base away is much larger than it. What the time point label conveys for this sample: baseline before first vaccination. Vaccinee samples were obtained from the UK trials COV001 and COV002, which included a single-blind randomized controlled phase 2/3 trial of AZD1222 (ChAdOx1 nCoV-19) in healthy adults. For TCRbeta chain sequencing, PBMC samples were collected from trial participants at day 0 and at day 28 after the second dose. The sample is drawn from a study of T cell responses to AZD1222 COVID-19 vaccine (dated by TCRdb to the early 2020s). Regarding the complete study: AZD1222 recipients given second doses at about 4 weeks or at about 12 weeks were pooled, since spike-specific TCR depth and breadth were not found to differ between the two schedules. TCR sequencing covered more than 230 trial participants: 200 to 220 given two doses of AZD1222 and around 26 given two doses of MenACWY control vaccine. Enrollment into the trials was organized by age into subgroups of 18-55, 56-69 and 70-plus years, and those subgroups contained roughly 150, 30 and 60 TCR-sequenced participants, respectively.

The V end gives up 2 bases and the J end 8 bases, leaving 9 bases in the junction not matched to a gene. From the germline V gene, CDR1 is SGHTA and CDR2 is FQGNSA. The CDR3 spans 16 residues, from the cysteine through the phenylalanine. The DNA shown is the 48-base CDR3, in frame from base 1. The CDR3 regions of human TCRbeta chains were analyzed by immunosequencing. Processing in the source paper ran as follows. Repertoire TCRs were checked for matches against a reference library of SARS-CoV-2-specific TCRs that had been generated using the MIRA antigen-specificity platform. Breadth was defined as the fraction of unique TCRs that were SARS-CoV-2-associated. Depth was defined as the fraction of total T cells that were SARS-CoV-2-associated. Using the MIRA data, each spike-specific TCR was assigned both to the spike region to which the TCR was reactive and to a CD4 or CD8 class. Log10-transformed breadth and depth values were compared by one-way ANOVA with Sidak's multiple comparisons tests. TCRdb stores this immuneACCESS table with in-frame sequences only. Part of the clones is absent; in the studies checked, under half of the shortfall reflects unresolved V genes, and no reason is known for the rest. V and J calls and clone size follow that table, whereas D and trimming were derived from the DNA. Present in this sample are 96,000 or so clones, 89% of which were seen just once. The top ten clones comprise 1.5% to 2% of the sample.

Results and caveats for the whole study, not just this receptor: Reportedly, close to half of the unique spike-specific TCRs recognized epitopes lying outside the regions that are mutated in the B.1.351 and B.1.1.7 variants. Because no day 14 peak-response samples were available, the repertoires could be characterized only after the peak T cell response. Conclusions about previously exposed vaccinees are limited because only six or seven AZD1222 recipients were SARS-CoV-2 seropositive at baseline. In the small 56-69-year group, the increase in depth fell short of significance, most likely because of low power. The whole spike protein was spanned by vaccine-associated CD4 TCRs, and dominant responses were seen in regions 160-218 and 743-854. Participants were mostly white British, with more females than males. The authors suggested clonal diversity may have been underestimated. Spike-specific TCR breadth and depth rose significantly after two AZD1222 doses compared with day 0 and with MenACWY recipients.

The source of this sequence is an adult in good health. In this chain, TRBV7-2 is recombined with TRBJ1-4; 9 of the junction bases match TRBD1. This sample comprised peripheral blood, obtained on day 0 of AZD1222 vaccination. This receptor has the CDR3 CASSLLSGQGSEKLFF. The DNA is as follows: TGTGCCAGCAGCTTATTGTCGGGACAGGGAAGCGAAAAACTGTTTTTT.